These 22 T cell receptor beta chains came from one sample sequenced in a study of blood T cell repertoires in COVID-19. Sequencing was performed with immunoSEQ multiplex PCR; in TCRdb, only in-frame clones are kept and a portion is missing. The repertoire holds 210,000 or so clones, with 70% to 90% as singletons. Sequencing was done on a sample of peripheral blood. Source of these receptors: a woman in her seventies with active or convalescent COVID-19.

This chain connects TRBV29-1 to TRBJ2-4, with TRBD2 as a possible D gene (6 bases). The CDR3 loop spans 15 amino acids. Germline V gene data show CDR1 as SQVTM and CDR2 as ANQGSEA. The V end lost 0 bases, the J end lost 5 bases, and 14 bases lay between the germline ends. The CDR3 bases are TGCAGCGTTGAAGATCTAAAGCGGGTGGAAAACATTCAGTACTTC. Translated, it gives CSVEDLKRVENIQYF.

This sequence joins TRBV28 and TRBJ1-5; D not certain. CDR1 is MDHEN, CDR2 SYDVKM, per germline. Between the trimmed V and J ends, which lost 6 bases and 1 base, there was a span of 10 bases. The CDR3 runs 14 residues. The CDR3 region has the DNA TGTGCCAGCAGCGTCCCCCGGAGCAATCAGCCCCAGCATTTT. Protein sequence: CASSVPRSNQPQHF.

The V gene is TRBV19, the J gene TRBJ2-1; 10 positions agree with TRBD2. CDR1 is LNHDA, CDR2 SQIVND, per germline (reference sequence). The CDR3 runs 15 residues. V lost 3 bases and J lost 7; bases outside the gene matches: 6. The CDR3 loop reads CASSISGLAVNEQFF. The CDR3 nucleotides are TGTGCCAGTAGTATTAGTGGACTAGCGGTTAATGAGCAGTTCTTC.

This clone occurred once. The genes are TRBV20-1 and TRBJ2-3; unclear D gene. The CDR3 is 11 amino acids. V was pared by 3 bases and J by 6 bases, with 7 bases between. CDR1 is DFQATT and CDR2 is SNEGSKA in the germline V gene (reference sequence). The CDR3 here is CSASARDTQYF. CDR3 DNA: TGCAGTGCTAGCGCCCGGGATACGCAGTATTTT.

V is TRBV28 and J is TRBJ2-7, with 8 bases identical to TRBD2. The CDR3 is made up of 16 amino acids. The V gene end was trimmed by 3 bases and the J gene end by 2 bases; junction bases not matched to a gene: 9. The germline V gene has CDR1 MDHEN and CDR2 SYDVKM. The CDR3 loop reads CASSLSSGTPPYEQYF. CDR3 DNA sequence: TGTGCCAGCAGTTTGAGTAGCGGGACCCCCCCCTACGAGCAGTACTTC.

V is TRBV7-2 and J is TRBJ2-7; 9 bases align to TRBD1. The CDR3 spans 13 residues. In germline, CDR1 is SGHTA, CDR2 FQGNSA. Trimming removed 5 bases from V and 2 bases from J; junction bases left unmatched: 1. This CDR3 is CASSRTGAYEQYF. CDR3 sequence (DNA): TGTGCCAGCAGCAGGACAGGGGCCTACGAGCAGTACTTC.

V usage is TRBV4-1 and J usage is TRBJ1-2, with 7 bases that match TRBD1. Germline V lookup: CDR1 MGHRA, CDR2 YSYEKL. V lost 0 bases, J lost 4 bases, and 8 bases stayed unmatched. The CDR3 sequence is 16 residues long. CDR3 protein: CASSQDADRDFYGYTF. CDR3 DNA: TGCGCCAGCAGCCAAGATGCAGACAGGGACTTCTATGGCTACACCTTC.

This rearrangement joins TRBV5-4 to TRBJ1-2; TRBD1 aligns across 9 bases. J was trimmed by 4 bases and V by 6 bases; bases with no gene match: 16. This CDR3 has 17 residues. Looked up from germline, CDR1 is SGHNT and CDR2 is YYREEE (reference sequence). CDR3 amino acids: CASTIGGGQGQVYGYTF. In DNA form, the CDR3 reads TGTGCCAGCACCATCGGGGGGGGACAGGGACAAGTCTATGGCTACACCTTC.

In nucleotides, the CDR3 is TGTGCCAGCAGCTTGCCTAGCAATGAGCAGTTCTTC. Encoded protein: CASSLPSNEQFF. The chain carries TRBV5-4 and TRBJ2-1; the D is unclear. The CDR3 sequence is 12 residues long. Germline lookup yields CDR1 SGHNT and CDR2 YYREEE (reference sequence). Trimming took 1 base from V and 6 from J, leaving 5 bases between them.

This chain connects TRBV7-9 to TRBJ1-3, with a tentative D call TRBD1 (5 bases). This CDR3 has 16 residues. Trimming removed 2 bases at V and 0 bases at J, with 11 bases between. Germline V gene data show CDR1 as SEHNR and CDR2 as FQNEAQ (reference sequence). The CDR3 loop is CASSLPTTVSGNTIYF. The CDR3 DNA reads TGTGCCAGCAGCTTACCTACGACAGTCTCTGGAAACACCATATATTTT.

The rearrangement uses TRBV9 and TRBJ2-6; the D gene is possibly TRBD1 (6 bases). CDR3 length: 16 residues. Germline CDR1 is SGDLS and CDR2 is YYNGEE. The V end was cut by 2 bases, the J end by 0 bases, with 9 bases between. The chain's CDR3 is CASSVSGDSGANVLTF. The DNA of the CDR3 is TGTGCCAGCAGCGTGTCAGGGGACTCTGGGGCCAACGTCCTGACTTTC.

The chain couples TRBV28 to TRBJ2-7; 7 nucleotides align to TRBD1. V was pared by 6 bases and J by 2 bases, with 10 bases of the junction left unmatched. Germline values: CDR1 MDHEN, CDR2 SYDVKM. The CDR3 totals 15 residues. As DNA, the CDR3 is TGTGCCAGCAGCCCACTAGGTAGGGGGCCCTACGAGCAGTACTTC. Translation: CASSPLGRGPYEQYF.

The chain employs TRBV5-1 and TRBJ1-2; tentative D call: TRBD1 (5 bases). The CDR3 totals 13 residues. V lost 0 bases and J 10 bases, leaving 13 bases between the germline ends. The germline V gene has CDR1 SGHRS and CDR2 YFSETQ. The CDR3 reads CASSLGRGEDYTF. The CDR3 DNA is TGCGCCAGCAGCTTGGGAAGGGGCGAGGACTACACCTTC.

The chain joins TRBV5-4 to TRBJ1-5; TRBD1 matches at 9 bases. The trim removed 3 bases at V and 9 bases at J, leaving 4 bases unmatched. Germline CDR1 and CDR2: SGHNT and YYREEE (reference sequence). There are 13 residues in the CDR3. The CDR3 here is CASSSDRGWPQHF. The DNA of the CDR3 is TGTGCCAGCAGCTCGGACAGGGGATGGCCCCAGCATTTT.

This chain joins TRBV7-9 and TRBJ1-3; tentative D call: TRBD1 (5 bases). The V end lost 5 bases, the J end lost 1 base, and 12 bases lay between the germline ends. Germline V lookup: CDR1 SEHNR, CDR2 FQNEAQ (reference sequence). The CDR3 loop spans 15 amino acids. The CDR3 spells CASSRPGLSGNTIYF. The CDR3 DNA is TGTGCCAGCAGCCGCCCGGGACTTTCTGGAAACACCATATATTTT.

The rearrangement uses TRBV28 and TRBJ1-2; 9 positions agree with TRBD1. The length of the CDR3 is 14 residues. Germline V lookup: CDR1 MDHEN, CDR2 SYDVKM. J lost 7 bases, V lost 3 bases, and 6 bases had no gene match. Written as DNA, the CDR3 is TGTGCCAGCAGTTTCCAGAGACAGGGGGGTGGCTACACCTTC. Translation: CASSFQRQGGGYTF.

V usage is TRBV4-2 and J usage is TRBJ1-3; TRBD1 matches 8 bases. The CDR3 length is 17 residues. Per the germline V gene, CDR1 is LGHNA and CDR2 is YNFKEQ. The J segment lost 0 bases and the V segment lost 4 bases, leaving 8 bases of the junction unmatched. The CDR3 sequence: CASSPRTGRFSGNTIYF. The CDR3 bases are TGTGCCAGCAGCCCAAGGACAGGGAGATTCTCTGGAAACACCATATATTTT.

The CDR3 sequence is CASSHSGRSSYEQYF. CDR3 in DNA: TGTGCCAGCAGCCATAGCGGGAGGTCCTCCTACGAGCAGTACTTC. The V call is TRBV5-4, the J call TRBJ2-7; 10 bases are a match to TRBD2. J gave up 0 bases and V 4 bases, and 4 bases lay outside the gene matches. Germline V gene data show CDR1 as SGHNT and CDR2 as YYREEE (reference sequence). The CDR3 runs to 15 residues.

This clone was detected once. This chain links TRBV3-1 (or the pseudogene TRBV3-2) with TRBJ1-3; TRBD1 agrees at 8 bases. Germline CDR1 LGHDT, CDR2 YNNKEL (reference sequence). J was trimmed by 0 bases and V by 2 bases; bases with no gene match: 9. This CDR3 has 18 amino acids. CDR3 bases: TGTGCCAGCAGCCAAACCGGGACAGGCGCAAACTCTGGAAACACCATATATTTT. The encoded protein is CASSQTGTGANSGNTIYF.

The CDR3: CASSVVEVEQFF. DNA of the CDR3: TGTGCCAGCAGTGTGGTGGAGGTTGAGCAGTTCTTC. This chain joins TRBV2 and TRBJ2-1; maybe TRBD2 (5 bases). The CDR3 runs 12 residues. Germline assignment: CDR1 SNHLY and CDR2 FYNNEI. V was clipped by 4 bases and J by 9 bases, with 10 bases between them.

This clone was found once. V and J are TRBV15 and TRBJ2-7; D is unclear. Germline CDR1 LNHNV, CDR2 YYDKDF (reference sequence). Between the trimmed V and J ends, which lost 0 bases and 0 bases, there was a span of 6 bases. This CDR3 is built from 14 residues. CDR3: CATSRDLGSYEQYF. CDR3 in DNA: TGTGCCACCAGCAGAGATCTCGGCTCCTACGAGCAGTACTTC. Full variable domain (outside the CDR3, taken from reference TRBV15 and TRBJ2-7): DAMVIQNPRYQVTQFGKPVTLSCSQTLNHNVMYWYQQKSSQAPKLLFHYYDKDFNNEADTPDNFQSRRPNTSFCFLDIRSPGLGDTAMYLCATSRDLGSYEQYFGPGTRLTVT.

This chain connects TRBV7-3 to TRBJ2-1; TRBD2 agrees at 11 bases. The ends lost 1 base at V and 7 bases at J; junction bases unmatched: 9. This CDR3 region has 17 residues. Per the germline V gene, CDR1 is SGHTA and CDR2 is FQGTGA. DNA of the CDR3: TGTGCCAGCAGCTTAAACTCGGGACTAGCGGCAAGAAATGAGCAGTTCTTC. It translates to CASSLNSGLAARNEQFF.